One T cell receptor beta chain is described in this entry. Its antigen is unknown. The entry originates in a study of T cell responses to AZD1222 COVID-19 vaccine. This CDR3 is 16 amino acids long. V lost 3 bases to trimming and J lost 3 bases; unmatched junction nucleotides: 9. In germline, CDR1 is KGHDR, CDR2 SFDVKD. Regarding the study as a whole: Donors, mostly white British, included more females; clonal diversity was possibly underestimated. At study baseline, merely roughly 6 AZD1222 recipients were seropositive. The span of vaccine-associated CD4 TCRs extended across spike, with dominance at 160-218 and 743-854.

Assay: immunoSEQ multiplex PCR; the TCRdb copy retains only in-frame clones and omits some. The sample has roughly 170,000 clones; about 86% are singletons. The sequence was collected from an adult in good health. The chain has TRBV24-1 and TRBJ2-7; 8 bases match TRBD1. Sequencing was performed on peripheral blood, taken on day 0 of AZD1222 vaccination. The CDR3 is CATSDPGGTGDYEQYF. In nucleotides, the CDR3 is TGTGCCACCAGTGATCCTGGCGGGACAGGTGACTACGAGCAGTACTTC.